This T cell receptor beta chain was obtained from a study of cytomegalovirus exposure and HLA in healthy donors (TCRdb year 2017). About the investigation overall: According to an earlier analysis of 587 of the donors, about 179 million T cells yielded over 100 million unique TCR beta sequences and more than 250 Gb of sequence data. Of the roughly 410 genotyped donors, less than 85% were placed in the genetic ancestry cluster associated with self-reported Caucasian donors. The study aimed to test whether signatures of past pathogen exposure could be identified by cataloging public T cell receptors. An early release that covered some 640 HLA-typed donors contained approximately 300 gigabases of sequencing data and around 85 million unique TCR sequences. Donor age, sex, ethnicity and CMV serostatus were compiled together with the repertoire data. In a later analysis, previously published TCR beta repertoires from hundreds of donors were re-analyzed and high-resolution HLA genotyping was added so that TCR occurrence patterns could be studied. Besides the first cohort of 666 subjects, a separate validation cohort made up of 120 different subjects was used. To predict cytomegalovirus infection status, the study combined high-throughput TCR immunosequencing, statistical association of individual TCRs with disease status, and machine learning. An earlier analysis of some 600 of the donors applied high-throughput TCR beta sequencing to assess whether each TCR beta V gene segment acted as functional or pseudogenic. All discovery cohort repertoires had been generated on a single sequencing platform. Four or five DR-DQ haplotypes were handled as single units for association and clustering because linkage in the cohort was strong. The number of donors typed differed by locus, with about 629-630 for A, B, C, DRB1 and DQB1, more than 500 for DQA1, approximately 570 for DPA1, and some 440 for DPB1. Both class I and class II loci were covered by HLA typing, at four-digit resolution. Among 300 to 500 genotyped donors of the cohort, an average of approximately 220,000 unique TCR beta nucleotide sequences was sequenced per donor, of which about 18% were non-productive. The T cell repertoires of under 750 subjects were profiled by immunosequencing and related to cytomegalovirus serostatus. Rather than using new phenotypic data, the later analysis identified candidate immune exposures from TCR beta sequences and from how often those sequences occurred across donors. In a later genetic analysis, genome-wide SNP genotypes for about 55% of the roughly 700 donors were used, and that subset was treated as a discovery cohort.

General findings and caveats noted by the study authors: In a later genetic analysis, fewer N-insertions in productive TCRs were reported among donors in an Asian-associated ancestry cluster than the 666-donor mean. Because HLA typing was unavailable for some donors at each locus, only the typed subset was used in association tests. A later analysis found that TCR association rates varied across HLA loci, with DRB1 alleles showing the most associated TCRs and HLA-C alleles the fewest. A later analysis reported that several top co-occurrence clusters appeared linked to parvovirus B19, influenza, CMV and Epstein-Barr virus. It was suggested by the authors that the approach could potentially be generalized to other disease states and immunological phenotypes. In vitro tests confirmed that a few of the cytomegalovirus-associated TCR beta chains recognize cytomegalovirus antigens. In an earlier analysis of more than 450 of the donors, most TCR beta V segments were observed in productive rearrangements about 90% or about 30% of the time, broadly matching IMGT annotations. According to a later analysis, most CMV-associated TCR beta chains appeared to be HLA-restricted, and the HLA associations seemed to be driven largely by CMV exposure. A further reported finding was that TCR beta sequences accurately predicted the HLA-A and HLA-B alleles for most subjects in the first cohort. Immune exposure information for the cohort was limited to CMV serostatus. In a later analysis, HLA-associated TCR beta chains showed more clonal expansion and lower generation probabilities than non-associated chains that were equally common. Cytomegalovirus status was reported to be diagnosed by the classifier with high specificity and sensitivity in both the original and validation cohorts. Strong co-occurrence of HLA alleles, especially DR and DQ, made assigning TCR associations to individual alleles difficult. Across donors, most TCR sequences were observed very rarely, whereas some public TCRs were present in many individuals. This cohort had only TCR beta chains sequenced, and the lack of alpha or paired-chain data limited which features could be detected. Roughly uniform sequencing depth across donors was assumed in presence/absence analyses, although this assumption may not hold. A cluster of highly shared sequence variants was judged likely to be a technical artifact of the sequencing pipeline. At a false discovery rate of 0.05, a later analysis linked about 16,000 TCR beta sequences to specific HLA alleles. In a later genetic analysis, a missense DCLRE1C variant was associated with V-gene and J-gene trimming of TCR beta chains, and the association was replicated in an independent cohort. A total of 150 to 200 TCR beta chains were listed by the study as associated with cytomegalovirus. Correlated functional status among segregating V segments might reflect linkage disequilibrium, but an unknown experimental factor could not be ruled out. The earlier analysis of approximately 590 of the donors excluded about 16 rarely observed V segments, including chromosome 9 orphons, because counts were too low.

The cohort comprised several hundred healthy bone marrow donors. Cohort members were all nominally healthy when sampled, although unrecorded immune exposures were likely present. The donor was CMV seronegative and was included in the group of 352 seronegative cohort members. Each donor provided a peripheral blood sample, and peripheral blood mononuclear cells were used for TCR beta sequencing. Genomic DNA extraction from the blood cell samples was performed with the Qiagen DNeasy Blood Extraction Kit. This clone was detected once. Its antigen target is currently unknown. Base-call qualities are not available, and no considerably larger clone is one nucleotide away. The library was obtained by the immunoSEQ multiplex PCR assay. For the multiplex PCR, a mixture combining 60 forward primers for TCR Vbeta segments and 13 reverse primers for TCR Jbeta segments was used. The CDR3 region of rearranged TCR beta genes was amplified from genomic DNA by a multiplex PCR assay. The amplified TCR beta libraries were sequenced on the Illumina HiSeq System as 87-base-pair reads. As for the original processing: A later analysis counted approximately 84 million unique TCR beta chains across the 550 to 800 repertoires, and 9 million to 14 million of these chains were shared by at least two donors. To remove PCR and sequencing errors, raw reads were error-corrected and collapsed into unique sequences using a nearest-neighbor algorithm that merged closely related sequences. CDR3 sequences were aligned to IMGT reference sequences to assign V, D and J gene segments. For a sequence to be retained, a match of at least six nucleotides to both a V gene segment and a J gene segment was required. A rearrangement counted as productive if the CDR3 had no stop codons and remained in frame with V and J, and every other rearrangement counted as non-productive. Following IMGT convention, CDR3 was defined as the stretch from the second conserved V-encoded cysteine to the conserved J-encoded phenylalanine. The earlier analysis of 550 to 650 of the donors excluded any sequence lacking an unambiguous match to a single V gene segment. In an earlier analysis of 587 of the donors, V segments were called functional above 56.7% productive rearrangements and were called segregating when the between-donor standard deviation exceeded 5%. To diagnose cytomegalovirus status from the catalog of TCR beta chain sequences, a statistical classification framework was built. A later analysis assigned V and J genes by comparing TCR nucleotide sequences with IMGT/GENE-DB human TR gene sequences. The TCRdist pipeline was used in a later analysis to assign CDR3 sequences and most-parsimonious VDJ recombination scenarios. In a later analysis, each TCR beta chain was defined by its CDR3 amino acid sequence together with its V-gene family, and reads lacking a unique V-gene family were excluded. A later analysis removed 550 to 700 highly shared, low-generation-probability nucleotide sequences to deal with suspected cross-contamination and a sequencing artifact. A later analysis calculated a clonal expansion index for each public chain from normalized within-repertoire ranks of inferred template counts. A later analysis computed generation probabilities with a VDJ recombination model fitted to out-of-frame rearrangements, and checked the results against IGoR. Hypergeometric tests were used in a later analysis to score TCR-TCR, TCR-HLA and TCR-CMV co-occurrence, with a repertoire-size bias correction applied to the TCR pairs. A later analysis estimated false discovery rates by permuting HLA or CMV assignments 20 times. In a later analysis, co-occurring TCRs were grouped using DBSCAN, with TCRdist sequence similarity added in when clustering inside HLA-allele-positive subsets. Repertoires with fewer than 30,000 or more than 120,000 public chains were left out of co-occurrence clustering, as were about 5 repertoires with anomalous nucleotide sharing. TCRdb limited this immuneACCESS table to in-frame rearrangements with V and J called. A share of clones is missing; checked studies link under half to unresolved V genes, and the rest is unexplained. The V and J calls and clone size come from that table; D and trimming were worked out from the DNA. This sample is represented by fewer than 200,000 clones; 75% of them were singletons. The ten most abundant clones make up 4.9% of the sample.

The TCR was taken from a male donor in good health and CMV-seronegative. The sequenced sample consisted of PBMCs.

The nucleotides read TGTGCCAGCAGCTTACGAGGTGGACAGTGGGCGGACGAGCAGTACTTC. This translates into CASSLRGGQWADEQYF. This chain is built from TRBV7-2 and TRBJ2-7, with TRBD1 as a weak D call on 6 bases. V is reduced by 2 bases and J by 5 bases, leaving a spacing of 19 bases between them. The CDR3 sequence holds 16 residues, the cysteine and phenylalanine included. Of all the DNA, just the CDR3 is kept, 48 bases in frame from base 1. CDR1 and CDR2 (SGHTA, FQGNSA) derive from the germline V gene.